This T cell receptor beta chain was captured by sequencing in a study of blood T cell repertoires in COVID-19. About the study: Sources were T cells, B-cell-depleted T cells, or PBMCs; the material itself was cDNA or gDNA.

As handled by the study authors: Counts of nucleated cells, estimated from reference gene primer amplification, were obtained. Sequenced by immunoSEQ multiplex PCR; TCRdb stores in-frame clones only, minus some. That table supplies the V and J calls and clone size; D and trimming were determined from the DNA. The data hold some 400,000 clones, with about 90% observed a single time. V was shortened by 1 base and J by 2 bases, with 8 bases between the two germline ends. The CDR3 contains 14 residues. Germline CDR1 is LGHDT and CDR2 is YNNKEL (reference sequence). The participants were between roughly 18 and 89 years old and came from roughly 25 US areas.

V usage is TRBV3-1 (or the pseudogene TRBV3-2) and J usage is TRBJ1-2; possible D gene TRBD1, 5 bases. What was sequenced was PBMCs or T cells enriched from blood (not recorded which). The origin of this receptor is a man aged 25-45 years who had recovered from COVID-19. Written as DNA, the CDR3 is TGTGCCAGCAGCCAAGTAGGGGTCAACTATGGCTACACCTTC. This codes for CASSQVGVNYGYTF.